The 25 T cell receptor beta chains given below trace back to one sample, sequenced in a study of shared clonotypes between healthy human individuals. TCRdb's copy holds only in-frame clones and misses some; the assay was immunoSEQ multiplex PCR. There are roughly 2,000,000 clones in the sample; approximately 94% occur only once, and around 1% lies in the top ten. Only CD45RO-negative cells positively selected for CCR7 counted as naive CD8 cells, so terminally differentiated effector memory CD45RA+ cells were excluded. Sequenced: naive CD8+ T cells sorted from blood. Source of these receptors: a man aged 18-30 years in good health.

The V and J genes are TRBV6-1 and TRBJ1-1; D is undetermined. V lost 7 bases, J lost 3 bases, and 6 bases lay in between. The CDR3 contains 11 residues. Germline CDR1 reads MNHNS; CDR2 reads SASEGT. DNA of the CDR3: TGTGCCAGCACGGGGTACACTGAAGCTTTCTTT. Its protein is CASTGYTEAFF.

About this clone: Distinct nucleotide sequences in the sample also encode this CDR3. This chain uses TRBV27 with TRBJ1-1; D might be TRBD1 (5 bases). This CDR3 has 12 residues. V gave up 6 bases and J gave up 2 bases, with 7 bases separating them. Germline V gene sequence: CDR1 MNHEY, CDR2 SMNVEV (reference sequence). CDR3 DNA sequence: TGTGCCAGCAGGAGGGGCAACACTGAAGCTTTCTTT. Protein: CASRRGNTEAFF.

For this clone: This same CDR3 is encoded by further DNA sequences in the sample. The genes are TRBV25-1 and TRBJ2-7; D possibly corresponds to TRBD2 (5 bases). This CDR3 has 13 residues. V lost 2 bases to trimming and J lost 0 bases, with 5 bases between them. CDR1 and CDR2 from the germline V gene are MGHDK and SYGVNS. In DNA form, the CDR3 reads TGTGCCAGCAGTGAAGGGAGCTCCTACGAGCAGTACTTC. Its translation: CASSEGSSYEQYF.

V gene TRBV4-1 combines with J gene TRBJ2-5, with 12 positions matching TRBD2. The germline V gene has CDR1 MGHRA and CDR2 YSYEKL. The CDR3 runs 16 residues. J gave up 5 bases and V 0 bases, and 4 bases lay outside the gene matches. The DNA for the CDR3 is TGCGCCAGCAGCCAAGAACTAGCGGGGGGCGGGGAGACCCAGTACTTC. Translated, it gives CASSQELAGGGETQYF.

This clone was seen a single time. The rearrangement links TRBV15 to TRBJ1-5; no clear D gene. From germline, CDR1 is LNHNV and CDR2 YYDKDF (reference sequence). CDR3 length: 13 residues. Trimming stripped 6 bases from V and 5 bases from J, with 11 bases between. The CDR3 coding sequence is TGTGCCACCAGTGAGAGGGATGATCAGCCCCAGCATTTT. Protein: CATSERDDQPQHF.

This sequence joins TRBV28 and TRBJ1-2, with 8 bases matching TRBD1. V trimming: 5 bases; J trimming: 6 bases; junction bases outside the gene matches: 11. The germline V gene encodes CDR1 MDHEN and CDR2 SYDVKM. This CDR3 is 15 amino acids long. Here the CDR3 reads CASSPSRTGRHGYTF. In DNA form, the CDR3 reads TGTGCCAGCAGTCCCTCCCGGACAGGGAGACATGGCTACACCTTC.

The CDR3: CASSLPTGEYETQYF. The CDR3 DNA reads as TGTGCCAGCAGCTTACCGACAGGGGAGTATGAGACCCAGTACTTC. J is TRBJ2-5 and V is TRBV13, with 8 positions matching TRBD1. Germline loops: CDR1 PRHDT, CDR2 FYEKMQ (reference sequence). The CDR3 is 15 amino acids. V dropped 2 bases and J dropped 5; count of bases not matched to a gene: 7.

The gene calls are TRBV19 and TRBJ2-5; TRBD1 or TRBD2 may be the D gene (5 bases each). The CDR3 totals 15 residues. Germline loops: CDR1 LNHDA, CDR2 SQIVND (reference sequence). V lost 4 bases and J 5 bases, leaving 17 bases between the germline ends. This CDR3 reads CASSKFRGPAETQYF. Here the CDR3 DNA reads TGTGCCAGTAGTAAATTTCGGGGACCCGCGGAGACCCAGTACTTC.

Regarding this clone: Other DNA sequences in this sample translate to the same CDR3. The chain is built from TRBV27 and TRBJ2-2; 10 nucleotides agree with TRBD2. In germline, CDR1 is MNHEY, CDR2 SMNVEV (reference sequence). CDR3 length: 13 amino acids. V dropped 8 bases and J dropped 4; count of bases not matched to a gene: 1. The CDR3 reads CASRLAGTGELFF. The CDR3 DNA reads TGTGCCAGCCGACTAGCGGGCACCGGGGAGCTGTTTTTT.

This clone was seen only once. Other DNA sequences within the sample encode an identical CDR3. J is TRBJ2-7 and V is TRBV27; 9 bases are shared with TRBD1. Germline lookup yields CDR1 MNHEY and CDR2 SMNVEV (reference sequence). The CDR3 totals 14 residues. With V trimmed by 5 bases and J by 4 bases, 6 bases remained unmatched. The CDR3 region has the DNA TGTGCCAGCAGTACCACAGGGGGCACGTACGAGCAGTACTTC. Its protein product is CASSTTGGTYEQYF.

The chain combines TRBV13 with TRBJ2-2; 9 nucleotides match TRBD1. This CDR3 has 14 residues. J lost 6 bases, V lost 3 bases, and 2 bases had no gene match. The V gene's germline CDR1 is PRHDT and CDR2 FYEKMQ (reference sequence). The CDR3 loop reads CASSFDRGAGELFF. CDR3 DNA: TGTGCCAGCAGCTTCGACAGGGGGGCCGGGGAGCTGTTTTTT.

This chain joins TRBV25-1 and TRBJ2-7, with TRBD1 identical over 8 bases. This CDR3 has 16 amino acids. CDR1 and CDR2 from the germline V gene are MGHDK and SYGVNS. The trim removed 4 bases at V and 2 bases at J, leaving 10 bases unmatched. CDR3 protein: CASSVILTGDPYEQYF. The DNA of the CDR3 is TGTGCCAGCAGTGTAATTTTGACAGGGGATCCCTACGAGCAGTACTTC.

The chain joins TRBV19 to TRBJ2-7; 10 bases align to TRBD1. V lost 6 bases and J lost 1; bases outside the gene matches: 6. The CDR3 extends over 15 amino acids. CDR1 and CDR2 from the germline V gene are LNHDA and SQIVND (reference sequence). In nucleotides, the CDR3 is TGTGCCAGTAGCCCTCGGACAGGGGGGTCCTACGAGCAGTACTTC. Protein sequence: CASSPRTGGSYEQYF.

V usage is TRBV13 and J usage is TRBJ1-2; no reliable D call. Trimming pared 0 bases from V and 4 bases from J, leaving 15 bases between. Germline loops: CDR1 PRHDT, CDR2 FYEKMQ (reference sequence). The CDR3 sequence is 16 residues long. This CDR3 is CASSLGRDRISYGYTF. As DNA, the CDR3 is TGTGCCAGCAGCTTAGGCCGGGATAGAATTAGCTATGGCTACACCTTC.

This chain uses TRBV19 with TRBJ1-4; perhaps TRBD1 as D (6 bases). The length of the CDR3 is 15 residues. Trimming left V 2 bases short and J 6 bases short, with 13 bases between. Germline V CDR1 and CDR2: LNHDA, SQIVND (reference sequence). CDR3: CASSITGEGDEKLFF. CDR3 nucleotides: TGTGCCAGTAGTATAACAGGAGAGGGGGATGAAAAACTGTTTTTT.

The rearrangement joins TRBV29-1 to TRBJ2-7; 12 bases are a match to TRBD2. After removal of 7 bases from V and 4 bases from J, the junction contained 5 bases not matched to a gene. The germline gives CDR1 SQVTM, CDR2 ANQGSEA. The length of the CDR3 is 13 residues. CDR3 DNA: TGCAGCGCCCGGACTAGCGGGGTGTACGAGCAGTACTTC. Residues: CSARTSGVYEQYF.

With respect to this clone: The same CDR3 can be traced to other DNA sequences in this sample. This sequence joins TRBV7-9 and TRBJ2-7, with a weak D call TRBD1 (6 bases). Germline V gene data show CDR1 as SEHNR and CDR2 as FQNEAQ (reference sequence). V was trimmed by 1 base and J by 3 bases, leaving 10 bases between them. The CDR3 runs 14 residues. The CDR3 DNA is TGTGCCAGCAGCTTAGGTGGGGGCTTCTACGAGCAGTACTTC. Its translation is CASSLGGGFYEQYF. Looking up the rest from reference TRBV7-9 and TRBJ2-7 gives the full variable domain: DTGVSQNPRHKITKRGQNVTFRCDPISEHNRLYWYRQTLGQGPEFLTYFQNEAQLEKSRLLSDRFSAERPKGSFSTLEIQRTEQGDSAMYLCASSLGGGFYEQYFGPGTRLTVT.

With regard to this clone: The same CDR3 is also encoded by other DNA sequences in this sample. The chain joins TRBV19 to TRBJ2-5, with D perhaps matching TRBD2 (5 bases). The V end lost 1 base, the J end lost 2 bases, and 11 bases lay between the germline ends. Per the germline V gene, CDR1 is LNHDA and CDR2 is SQIVND (reference sequence). The length of the CDR3 is 15 residues. Here the CDR3 DNA reads TGTGCCAGTAGTATAGGGGCGGGCAGTCAAGAGACCCAGTACTTC. Its translation: CASSIGAGSQETQYF.

The gene calls are TRBV28 and TRBJ2-1; no definite D call. V gave up 2 bases and J gave up 8 bases, with 13 bases separating them. The CDR3 has 14 residues. Germline-derived CDR1 and CDR2 are MDHEN and SYDVKM. CDR3: CASSLGRLLDEQFF. The CDR3 DNA follows: TGTGCCAGCAGTTTAGGGCGGCTCCTTGATGAGCAGTTCTTC.

This clone appeared a few times. V is TRBV5-6 and J is TRBJ1-1; D not certain. Germline CDR1 SGHDT, CDR2 YYEEEE. The CDR3 length is 17 residues. Trimming removed 3 bases from V and 5 bases from J, with 23 bases in between. The CDR3 DNA is TGTGCCAGCAGCTCGGAGGGCAGGCGAAAGATTAGTACTGAAGCTTTCTTT. Protein product: CASSSEGRRKISTEAFF.

The gene calls are TRBV5-6 and TRBJ2-2, with unresolved D. The ends were cut back, 0 bases at V and 7 bases at J, with 7 bases in the middle. The CDR3 runs 13 residues. Germline CDR1 SGHDT, CDR2 YYEEEE. CDR3 nucleotides: TGTGCCAGCAGCTTGGTGGTAGTCGGGGAGCTGTTTTTT. It is translated as CASSLVVVGELFF.

The V and J genes are TRBV29-1 and TRBJ1-2; D is ambiguous. CDR1 is SQVTM, CDR2 ANQGSEA, per germline. V lost 7 bases and J lost 4, with 19 bases in between. The length of the CDR3 is 14 residues. The CDR3 sequence is CSAIPGDVGYGYTF. In DNA, the CDR3 is TGCAGCGCAATCCCCGGGGATGTTGGCTATGGCTACACCTTC.

V and J are TRBV27 and TRBJ2-7; D gene unclear. The CDR3 is 15 residues long. V was trimmed by 3 bases and J by 6 bases, leaving 18 bases between them. Germline lookup yields CDR1 MNHEY and CDR2 SMNVEV (reference sequence). CDR3 in DNA: TGTGCCAGCAGTTTGGTAGGGTTCCCCCTCGGCGAGCAGTACTTC. Its translation is CASSLVGFPLGEQYF.

The rearrangement links TRBV27 to TRBJ2-3, with TRBD1 matching 7 bases. Germline V gives CDR1 MNHEY, CDR2 SMNVEV (reference sequence). The J segment lost 4 bases and the V segment lost 6 bases, leaving 4 bases of the junction unmatched. The length of the CDR3 is 13 residues. CDR3 DNA sequence: TGTGCCAGCAGGCGACAGGGCGCAGATACGCAGTATTTT. It yields the protein CASRRQGADTQYF.

This sequence joins TRBV9 and TRBJ2-1; tentative D call: TRBD2 (5 bases). Trimming took off 2 bases at V and 0 bases at J, with 9 bases between the two ends. Germline loops: CDR1 SGDLS, CDR2 YYNGEE. The length of the CDR3 is 15 residues. The CDR3 protein is CASSVAGTSYNEQFF. The DNA of the CDR3 is TGTGCCAGCAGCGTTGCGGGCACCTCCTACAATGAGCAGTTCTTC.